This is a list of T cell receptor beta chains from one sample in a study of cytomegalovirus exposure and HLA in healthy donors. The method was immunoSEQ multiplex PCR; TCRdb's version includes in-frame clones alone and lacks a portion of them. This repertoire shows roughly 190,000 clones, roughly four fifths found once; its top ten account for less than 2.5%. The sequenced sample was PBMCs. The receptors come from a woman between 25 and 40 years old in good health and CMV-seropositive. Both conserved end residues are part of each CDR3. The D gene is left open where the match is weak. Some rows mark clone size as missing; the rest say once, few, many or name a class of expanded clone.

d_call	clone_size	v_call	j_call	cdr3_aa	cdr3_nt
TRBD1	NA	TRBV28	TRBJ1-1	CASSLRGTGGTEAFF	TGTGCCAGCAGTTTAAGAGGGACAGGGGGCACTGAAGCTTTCTTT
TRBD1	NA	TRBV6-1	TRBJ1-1	CAAERRGQAFEAFF	TGTGCCGCCGAGCGACGGGGACAGGCCTTTGAAGCTTTCTTT
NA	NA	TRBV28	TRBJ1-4	CASSLDGAPENELFF	TGTGCCAGCAGTTTAGACGGAGCCCCTGAAAATGAACTGTTTTTT
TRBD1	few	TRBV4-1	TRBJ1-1	CASSLQGHGSEAFF	TGCGCCAGCAGCTTACAGGGGCATGGGTCTGAAGCTTTCTTT
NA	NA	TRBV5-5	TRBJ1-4	CASSLGAGGNEKLFF	TGTGCCAGCAGCTTGGGGGCAGGTGGGAATGAAAAACTGTTTTTT
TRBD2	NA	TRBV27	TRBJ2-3	CASKEAGEDTQYF	TGTGCCAGCAAGGAGGCGGGAGAAGATACGCAGTATTTT
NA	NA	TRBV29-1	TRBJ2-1	CSVGYRGSYNEQFF	TGCAGCGTTGGGTATCGGGGTTCCTACAATGAGCAGTTCTTC
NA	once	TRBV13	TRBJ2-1	CASTSVGFGSYNEQFF	TGTGCCAGCACCTCTGTTGGCTTTGGCTCCTACAATGAGCAGTTCTTC
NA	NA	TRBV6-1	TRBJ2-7	CASSDPHRELYEQYF	TGTGCCAGCAGTGATCCGCATCGGGAACTCTACGAGCAGTACTTC
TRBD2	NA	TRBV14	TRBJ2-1	CASSFLAGGYNEQFF	TGTGCCAGCAGCTTTCTAGCGGGGGGTTACAATGAGCAGTTCTTC
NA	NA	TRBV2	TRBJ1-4	CASSERGGAANEKLFF	TGTGCCAGCAGTGAAAGAGGTGGAGCAGCTAATGAAAAACTGTTTTTT
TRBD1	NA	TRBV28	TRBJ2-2	CASSQTGGQSTGELFF	TGTGCCAGCAGTCAGACAGGGGGCCAGAGCACCGGGGAGCTGTTTTTT
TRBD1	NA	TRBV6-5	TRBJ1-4	CASRTTGTGREKLFF	TGTGCCAGCAGGACAACCGGGACAGGCCGCGAAAAACTGTTTTTT
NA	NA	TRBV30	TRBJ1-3	CAWHRGGSGGNTIYF	TGTGCCTGGCACCGAGGGGGTTCAGGTGGAAACACCATATATTTT
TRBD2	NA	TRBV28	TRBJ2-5	CASSFTTSGGPWETQYF	TGTGCCAGCAGTTTCACGACTAGCGGGGGTCCCTGGGAGACCCAGTACTTC
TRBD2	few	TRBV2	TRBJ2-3	CASRRTSGSFTDTQYF	TGTGCCAGCAGACGTACTAGCGGGAGTTTTACAGATACGCAGTATTTT
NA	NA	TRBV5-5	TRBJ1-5	CASSSYGSNQPQHF	TGTGCCAGCAGCTCATACGGTAGCAATCAGCCCCAGCATTTT
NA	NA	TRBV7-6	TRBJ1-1	CASTPQAVNTEAFF	TGTGCCAGCACCCCCCAGGCCGTGAACACTGAAGCTTTCTTT
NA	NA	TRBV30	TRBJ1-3	CAWSRDSGNTIYF	TGTGCCTGGAGTCGAGACTCTGGAAACACCATATATTTT
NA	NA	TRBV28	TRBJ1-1	CASIGNTEAFF	TGTGCCAGCATCGGGAACACTGAAGCTTTCTTT
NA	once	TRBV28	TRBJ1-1	CASSPITEAFF	TGTGCCAGCAGCCCCATCACTGAAGCTTTCTTT
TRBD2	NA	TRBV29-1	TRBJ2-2	CSGSGGNTGELFF	TGCAGCGGGAGCGGGGGGAACACCGGGGAGCTGTTTTTT